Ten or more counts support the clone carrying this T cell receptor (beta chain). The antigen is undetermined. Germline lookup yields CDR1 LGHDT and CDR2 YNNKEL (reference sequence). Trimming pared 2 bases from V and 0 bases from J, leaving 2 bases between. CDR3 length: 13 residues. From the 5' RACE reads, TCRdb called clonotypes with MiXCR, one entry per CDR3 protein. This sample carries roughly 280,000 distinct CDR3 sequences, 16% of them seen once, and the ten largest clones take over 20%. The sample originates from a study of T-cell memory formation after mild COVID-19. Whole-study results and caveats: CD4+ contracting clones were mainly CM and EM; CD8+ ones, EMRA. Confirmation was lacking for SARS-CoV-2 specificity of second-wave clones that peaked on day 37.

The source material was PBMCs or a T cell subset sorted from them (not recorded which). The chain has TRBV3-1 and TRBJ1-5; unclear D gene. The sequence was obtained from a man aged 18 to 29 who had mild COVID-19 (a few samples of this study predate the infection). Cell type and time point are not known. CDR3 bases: TGTGCCAGCAGCCAATATAGCAATCAGCCCCAGCATTTT. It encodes CASSQYSNQPQHF.